This T cell receptor beta chain emerged from a study of vaccination effects on CD4 cells after COVID-19. Study details: The median interval between the second dose and post-vaccine sampling was 72 days.

Germline V CDR1 and CDR2: MNHEY, SMNVEV (reference sequence). CDR3 length: 17 amino acids. V lost 3 bases, J lost 0 bases, and 15 bases lay in between. On this clone itself: What it binds is not known.

Before any sequencing was done, the ViraFEST assay used viral peptide pools to expand antigen-specific CD4+ T cells. Subsequent to a culture period of around eleven days, CD4+ T cells were isolated. Sometime from March through December 2020, the person acquired a SARS-CoV-2 infection that PCR confirmed. All participants had two doses of either the BNT162b2 or mRNA-1273 vaccine. Each well held a few million PBMC cultured with around 9.4 ug/ml peptides and roughly 9.7 IU/ml IL-2. Sequenced by immunoSEQ multiplex PCR; TCRdb stores in-frame clones only, minus some. The sample yields 17,000 or so clones, under 85% seen once.

The chain has TRBV27 and TRBJ2-1; tentatively, D is TRBD2 (7 bases). The origin of this receptor is a human donor who had a prior SARS-CoV-2 infection. This specimen consisted of CD4+ T cells from PBMCs cultured with SARS-CoV-2 spike peptides, obtained after COVID-19 vaccination. The CDR3 DNA sequence: TGTGCCAGCAGTTTGTTAGGGCGGGGGCACTCCTACAATGAGCAGTTCTTC. Protein sequence: CASSLLGRGHSYNEQFF.